A selection of T cell receptor beta chains follows, all from one sample in a study of blood T cell repertoires in COVID-19. The data were produced by immunoSEQ multiplex PCR, yet TCRdb's version contains in-frame clones alone and is incomplete. The repertoire holds over 25,000 clones, about nine tenths seen once, with 14% in the top ten. Sequencing input: peripheral blood. The source is a human donor with active COVID-19. The donor label of this sample is uncertain. The CDR3 runs from the conserved cysteine through the conserved F or W. Each record gives: J gene, D gene, V gene, clone size, CDR3 DNA, CDR3 protein. The D gene is left open where the match is weak. Clone sizes are given selectively: once, few, many, or a class where the clone is expanded.

j_gene: TRBJ1-5
d_gene: TRBD1
v_gene: TRBV7-2
abundance: -
CDR3nt: TGTGCCAGCAGCCCTTCAGGACAGGCTGTTAGCAATCAGCCCCAGCATTTT
CDR3aa: CASSPSGQAVSNQPQHF

j_gene: TRBJ1-5
d_gene: -
v_gene: TRBV5-8
abundance: few
CDR3nt: TGTGCCAGCAGCTTGGGGCAGGGAAGAAATCAGCCCCAGCATTTT
CDR3aa: CASSLGQGRNQPQHF

j_gene: TRBJ2-5
d_gene: -
v_gene: TRBV5-1
abundance: -
CDR3nt: TGCGCCAGCAGCTATATGGGAGGTGGCGACGGGGAGACCCAGTACTTC
CDR3aa: CASSYMGGGDGETQYF

j_gene: TRBJ1-2
d_gene: -
v_gene: TRBV15
abundance: few
CDR3nt: TGTGCCACCAGCAGTGATCGTCGGGGGAACAATCAGGCCTATGGCTACACCTTC
CDR3aa: CATSSDRRGNNQAYGYTF

j_gene: TRBJ1-2
d_gene: -
v_gene: TRBV7-3
abundance: -
CDR3nt: TGTGCCAGCAGCGCCGGGCAACGGGACACGCGAACCTTC
CDR3aa: CASSAGQRDTRTF

j_gene: TRBJ1-6
d_gene: -
v_gene: TRBV18
abundance: -
CDR3nt: TGTGCCAGCTCACCTACCACAGACAGGAGACAGAATTCACCCCTCCACTTT
CDR3aa: CASSPTTDRRQNSPLHF

j_gene: TRBJ1-1
d_gene: -
v_gene: TRBV7-3
abundance: -
CDR3nt: TGTGCCAGCAGCAGGGGTGGGGACACTGAAGCTTTCTTT
CDR3aa: CASSRGGDTEAFF

j_gene: TRBJ2-3
d_gene: -
v_gene: TRBV19
abundance: -
CDR3nt: TGTGCCAGTAGTAAGGGAGGGCCAGGGGACACAGATACGCAGTATTTT
CDR3aa: CASSKGGPGDTDTQYF

j_gene: TRBJ2-4
d_gene: -
v_gene: TRBV19
abundance: -
CDR3nt: TGTGCCACCCAGAGTTATCAGGGCAAAAACATTCAGTACTTC
CDR3aa: CATQSYQGKNIQYF

j_gene: TRBJ2-1
d_gene: -
v_gene: TRBV6-2/TRBV6-3
abundance: once
CDR3nt: TGTGCCAGCAGTTACTCCGGGTCTAGCTCCTACAATGAGCAGTTCTTC
CDR3aa: CASSYSGSSSYNEQFF

j_gene: TRBJ2-5
d_gene: -
v_gene: TRBV7-3
abundance: -
CDR3nt: TGTGCCAGCAGCTTTAATAGCGCGGCTCCTCGGGAGACCCAGTACTTC
CDR3aa: CASSFNSAAPRETQYF

j_gene: TRBJ1-1
d_gene: TRBD1
v_gene: TRBV18
abundance: -
CDR3nt: TGTGCCAGCTCACCACTTCCTAGACAGGGTGCGAACACTGAAGCTTTCTTT
CDR3aa: CASSPLPRQGANTEAFF

j_gene: TRBJ2-2
d_gene: TRBD1
v_gene: TRBV5-4
abundance: few
CDR3nt: TGTGCCAGCAGCGGGACAGGTCTAAACACCGGGGAGCTGTTTTTT
CDR3aa: CASSGTGLNTGELFF

j_gene: TRBJ2-2
d_gene: -
v_gene: TRBV6-2/TRBV6-3
abundance: few
CDR3nt: TGTGCCAGCAGTTACTACAGGGACACCGGGGAGCTGTTTTTT
CDR3aa: CASSYYRDTGELFF

j_gene: TRBJ2-3
d_gene: TRBD2
v_gene: TRBV6-4
abundance: few
CDR3nt: TGTGCCAGCAGTGACTCAAGCGGGGGTAGCACAGATACGCAGTATTTT
CDR3aa: CASSDSSGGSTDTQYF

j_gene: TRBJ1-2
d_gene: -
v_gene: TRBV3-1/TRBV3-2
abundance: -
CDR3nt: TGTGCCAGCAGCCAAACAGGGAACTATGGCTACACCTTC
CDR3aa: CASSQTGNYGYTF

j_gene: TRBJ1-6
d_gene: TRBD1
v_gene: TRBV5-1
abundance: once
CDR3nt: TGCGCCAGCAGACGGACAGGGGATAATTCACCCCTCCACTTT
CDR3aa: CASRRTGDNSPLHF

j_gene: TRBJ2-5
d_gene: TRBD1
v_gene: TRBV7-9
abundance: -
CDR3nt: TGTGCCAGCAGCTTAAATGGACAGGGGGAAGAGACCCAGTACTTC
CDR3aa: CASSLNGQGEETQYF

j_gene: TRBJ2-1
d_gene: TRBD2
v_gene: TRBV4-2
abundance: -
CDR3nt: TGTGCCAGCAGCCAAGGTCTAGCGGGGGGCAATGAGCAGTTCTTC
CDR3aa: CASSQGLAGGNEQFF

j_gene: TRBJ2-7
d_gene: -
v_gene: TRBV12-3/TRBV12-4
abundance: -
CDR3nt: TGTGCCAGCACCGGAGGCTTCAGTGCCGAGCAGTACTTC
CDR3aa: CASTGGFSAEQYF

j_gene: TRBJ1-1
d_gene: -
v_gene: TRBV6-1
abundance: -
CDR3nt: TGTGCCAGCAGTGAAGCCAGGAACACTGAAGCTTTCTTT
CDR3aa: CASSEARNTEAFF

j_gene: TRBJ2-2
d_gene: -
v_gene: TRBV9
abundance: -
CDR3nt: TGTGCCAGCAGCGTAGGGACAGCGACCACCGGGGAGCTGTTTTTT
CDR3aa: CASSVGTATTGELFF

j_gene: TRBJ1-2
d_gene: -
v_gene: TRBV18
abundance: -
CDR3nt: TGTGCCAGCTCAGCCGGGGCTAACTATGGCTACACCTTC
CDR3aa: CASSAGANYGYTF

j_gene: TRBJ1-3
d_gene: TRBD1
v_gene: TRBV5-6
abundance: -
CDR3nt: TGTGCCAGCAGCCCGGGACAGGGAAGGGCTGGAAACACCATATATTTT
CDR3aa: CASSPGQGRAGNTIYF

j_gene: TRBJ1-4
d_gene: TRBD1
v_gene: TRBV18
abundance: -
CDR3nt: TGTGCCAGCTCACTCCAAAGCCGGCAGGGGGGCAGTAATGAAAAACTGTTTTTT
CDR3aa: CASSLQSRQGGSNEKLFF

j_gene: TRBJ2-1
d_gene: -
v_gene: TRBV6-5
abundance: -
CDR3nt: TGTGCCAGCTCCGGGGGAATCTACAATGAGCAGTTCTTC
CDR3aa: CASSGGIYNEQFF

j_gene: TRBJ1-1
d_gene: -
v_gene: TRBV9
abundance: -
CDR3nt: TGTGCCAGCAGCGCAGGGGTTGGAGCTTTCTTT
CDR3aa: CASSAGVGAFF

j_gene: TRBJ2-3
d_gene: -
v_gene: TRBV7-2
abundance: -
CDR3nt: TGTGCCAGCAGCCGGAATCGACAGGCTACAGATACGCAGTATTTT
CDR3aa: CASSRNRQATDTQYF

j_gene: TRBJ2-2
d_gene: -
v_gene: TRBV10-3
abundance: -
CDR3nt: TGTGCCATCAGTGAGCCCTTTGACGGGGGGAACACCGGGGAGCTGTTTTTT
CDR3aa: CAISEPFDGGNTGELFF

j_gene: TRBJ2-1
d_gene: TRBD2
v_gene: TRBV9
abundance: -
CDR3nt: TGTGCCAGCAGCTTTCGACCGGGACTAGGGTACAATGAGCAGTTCTTC
CDR3aa: CASSFRPGLGYNEQFF

j_gene: TRBJ2-3
d_gene: -
v_gene: TRBV9
abundance: -
CDR3nt: TGTGCCAGCAGCGTAGGTGGGACCGGAGGGGGCACAGATACGCAGTATTTT
CDR3aa: CASSVGGTGGGTDTQYF

j_gene: TRBJ1-3
d_gene: -
v_gene: TRBV27
abundance: -
CDR3nt: TGTGCCAGCTCCTTCCGGGGGTCTGGAAACACCATATATTTT
CDR3aa: CASSFRGSGNTIYF

j_gene: TRBJ1-2
d_gene: TRBD1
v_gene: TRBV6-6
abundance: -
CDR3nt: TGTGCCAGCAGCCAACGGACAGGGGCGGACTATGGCTACACCTTC
CDR3aa: CASSQRTGADYGYTF

j_gene: TRBJ1-6
d_gene: -
v_gene: TRBV19
abundance: -
CDR3nt: TGTGCCAGTAGTATGGGACGGGGGGTATCCTATAATTCACCCCTCCACTTT
CDR3aa: CASSMGRGVSYNSPLHF

j_gene: TRBJ2-6
d_gene: TRBD2
v_gene: TRBV7-2
abundance: -
CDR3nt: TGTGCCAGCAGCTTGGGGGGGGACTCAACTGGGGCCAACGTCCTGACTTTC
CDR3aa: CASSLGGDSTGANVLTF

j_gene: TRBJ2-7
d_gene: -
v_gene: TRBV12-3/TRBV12-4
abundance: -
CDR3nt: TGTGCCAGCAGTTTAGCCAGGACCTACGAGCAGTACTTC
CDR3aa: CASSLARTYEQYF

j_gene: TRBJ2-1
d_gene: -
v_gene: TRBV27
abundance: -
CDR3nt: TGTGCCAGCAGCTGGGGGGCCTACAATGAGCAGTTCTTC
CDR3aa: CASSWGAYNEQFF

j_gene: TRBJ2-7
d_gene: -
v_gene: TRBV29-1
abundance: -
CDR3nt: TGCAGCGTTGTCGGTGAACCAACCTACGAGCAGTACTTC
CDR3aa: CSVVGEPTYEQYF

j_gene: TRBJ2-7
d_gene: -
v_gene: TRBV6-2/TRBV6-3
abundance: -
CDR3nt: TGTGCCAGCAGTCCCATTTACGGGGGTAGCTCCTACGAGCAGTACTTC
CDR3aa: CASSPIYGGSSYEQYF

j_gene: TRBJ1-2
d_gene: -
v_gene: TRBV23-1
abundance: -
CDR3nt: TGCGCCAGCAGTCAATTTCCTCTCTACTATGGCTACACCTTC
CDR3aa: CASSQFPLYYGYTF

j_gene: TRBJ1-1
d_gene: -
v_gene: TRBV4-1
abundance: -
CDR3nt: TGCGCCAGCAGCCGAATACCAGGGGAAGCTTTCTTT
CDR3aa: CASSRIPGEAFF

j_gene: TRBJ2-3
d_gene: TRBD2
v_gene: TRBV7-2
abundance: -
CDR3nt: TGTGCCAGCAGCCTACCTAGCGGATCTCTCACAGATACGCAGTATTTT
CDR3aa: CASSLPSGSLTDTQYF

j_gene: TRBJ2-1
d_gene: -
v_gene: TRBV10-3
abundance: -
CDR3nt: TGTGCCATCAGTGAGTCTGGGGTCCTAGCCCCTAATGAGCAGTTCTTC
CDR3aa: CAISESGVLAPNEQFF

j_gene: TRBJ1-3
d_gene: -
v_gene: TRBV7-9
abundance: -
CDR3nt: TGTGCCAGCAGCCCCCACAGGTGGCTATTCGGAAACACCATATATTTT
CDR3aa: CASSPHRWLFGNTIYF

j_gene: TRBJ1-1
d_gene: -
v_gene: TRBV24-1
abundance: -
CDR3nt: TGTGCCACCAGACAAACCGCTGCGAACACTGAAGCTTTCTTT
CDR3aa: CATRQTAANTEAFF

j_gene: TRBJ2-2
d_gene: TRBD1
v_gene: TRBV4-1
abundance: -
CDR3nt: TGCGCCAGCACCCTGGGACAGAGAAACACCGGGGAGCTGTTTTTT
CDR3aa: CASTLGQRNTGELFF

j_gene: TRBJ1-4
d_gene: -
v_gene: TRBV6-2/TRBV6-3
abundance: once
CDR3nt: TGTGCCAGCAGTTGGACCCAGGGTACAACTAATGAAAAACTGTTTTTT
CDR3aa: CASSWTQGTTNEKLFF

j_gene: TRBJ1-1
d_gene: TRBD1
v_gene: TRBV4-3
abundance: -
CDR3nt: TGCGCCAGCAGCCGAAACAGGGGGTTCGCAGCTTTCTTT
CDR3aa: CASSRNRGFAAFF

j_gene: TRBJ1-1
d_gene: -
v_gene: TRBV10-2
abundance: -
CDR3nt: TGCGCCAGCATCTGGGGGGGGAACACTGAAGCTTTCTTT
CDR3aa: CASIWGGNTEAFF

j_gene: TRBJ1-1
d_gene: -
v_gene: TRBV6-5
abundance: -
CDR3nt: TGTGCCAGCAATGTTAGGGGGGGAAGGACTGAAGCTTTCTTT
CDR3aa: CASNVRGGRTEAFF

j_gene: TRBJ1-2
d_gene: -
v_gene: TRBV7-9
abundance: once
CDR3nt: TGTGCCAGCAGCTTAGCCAGGGAAAACTATGGCTACACCTTC
CDR3aa: CASSLARENYGYTF

j_gene: TRBJ2-5
d_gene: TRBD2
v_gene: TRBV5-1
abundance: few
CDR3nt: TGCGCCAGCAGCTCCCAGAGCGGGGGCCGGTTGGGAGAGACCCAGTACTTC
CDR3aa: CASSSQSGGRLGETQYF

j_gene: TRBJ2-7
d_gene: TRBD1
v_gene: TRBV5-6
abundance: once
CDR3nt: TGTGCCAGCAGCACGGGACAGAGATTGTCCTACGAGCAGTACTTC
CDR3aa: CASSTGQRLSYEQYF

j_gene: TRBJ1-2
d_gene: -
v_gene: TRBV19
abundance: -
CDR3nt: TGTGCCAGCCGGGTGGGGCTCAACTATGGCTACACCTTC
CDR3aa: CASRVGLNYGYTF

j_gene: TRBJ2-2
d_gene: -
v_gene: TRBV9
abundance: -
CDR3nt: TGTGCCAGCAGACAGGCGAACACCGGGGAGCTGTTTTTT
CDR3aa: CASRQANTGELFF

j_gene: TRBJ2-1
d_gene: TRBD2
v_gene: TRBV19
abundance: once
CDR3nt: TGTGCCAGTAGTAAAATCGCGGGGGTTAATGAGCAGTTCTTC
CDR3aa: CASSKIAGVNEQFF

j_gene: TRBJ1-2
d_gene: TRBD1
v_gene: TRBV6-2/TRBV6-3
abundance: once
CDR3nt: TGTGCCAGCAGCTCACAGGGACAGGGGTCCTATGGCTACACCTTC
CDR3aa: CASSSQGQGSYGYTF

j_gene: TRBJ1-1
d_gene: -
v_gene: TRBV19
abundance: once
CDR3nt: TGTGCCAGTAGCTCAAGGGGGGGAAAGGAAGCTTTCTTT
CDR3aa: CASSSRGGKEAFF

j_gene: TRBJ1-4
d_gene: -
v_gene: TRBV12-3/TRBV12-4
abundance: -
CDR3nt: TGTGCCAGCCGCAGAACAACTAATGAAAAACTGTTTTTT
CDR3aa: CASRRTTNEKLFF

j_gene: TRBJ1-6
d_gene: -
v_gene: TRBV25-1
abundance: once
CDR3nt: TGTGCCAGCGACAGCTATAATTCACCCCTCCACTTT
CDR3aa: CASDSYNSPLHF